These T cell receptor beta chains were read from a single sample in a study of regulatory T cells in long-lasting Graves disease. TCRdb reprocessed the multiplex PCR reads via MiXCR and lists one record per CDR3 protein. The data contain hundreds of thousands of distinct CDR3 sequences, approximately 12% of them singletons. Another study also made use of these data, one on T cells in Graves' hyperthyroidism and ophthalmopathy.

This specimen was peripheral blood mononuclear cells (PBMCs), taken at new diagnosis, from a patient treated with antithyroid drugs. Receptors were obtained from a man aged 30 to 45 with Graves disease. Both conserved end residues are part of each CDR3. The D gene is left open where the match is weak. Clone sizes are given selectively: once, few, many, or a class where the clone is expanded.

TRBV29-1,TRBD2,TRBJ2-1,many,TGCAGCGTTGAGGTAGCGGGTGCCCTCAACAATGAGCAGTTCTTC,CSVEVAGALNNEQFF
TRBV20-1,.,TRBJ2-5,many,TGCAGTGCGTCTCCGGGACCAGAGGAGACCCAGTACTTC,CSASPGPEETQYF
TRBV5-1,TRBD2,TRBJ2-2,.,TGCGCCAGCGGGGCCGGGACTAGCCACCCCGGGGAGCTGTTTTTT,CASGAGTSHPGELFF
TRBV7-6,TRBD2,TRBJ2-2,.,TGTGCCAGCAGCCCCTTAGCGGGAGGGCCCGGGGAGCTGTTTTTT,CASSPLAGGPGELFF
TRBV13,TRBD1,TRBJ2-5,.,TGTGCCAGCAGGGGGAGACAGGGATTTGGCGAGACCCAGTACTTC,CASRGRQGFGETQYF
TRBV6-5,.,TRBJ2-5,many,TGTGCCAGCAGTTCCGGACCCTGGAGGGAGACCCAGTACTTC,CASSSGPWRETQYF
TRBV20-1,TRBD1,TRBJ2-7,.,TGCAGTGCTAGAGATGACAGGGGGCAGAAGCAGTACTTC,CSARDDRGQKQYF
TRBV19,.,TRBJ2-4,few,TGTGCCAGTTGCTCCTCCAGATCGGAAAACATTCAGTACTTC,CASCSSRSENIQYF
TRBV3-1,.,TRBJ1-2,few,TGTGCCAGCAGCCAAAGCGATGGGTTCAGGTTAACGATCGGCTACACCTTC,CASSQSDGFRLTIGYTF
TRBV28,.,TRBJ2-1,many,TGTGCCAGATATCTCCGGGACAATGAGCAGTTCTTC,CARYLRDNEQFF
TRBV20-1,TRBD2,TRBJ2-1,many,TGCAGTTCGTCGGCGGGAGATTGGGATGAGCAGTTCTTC,CSSSAGDWDEQFF
TRBV6-1,.,TRBJ2-7,many,TGTGCCAGCAGCCCCCGTGAGGGTAACGAGCAGTACTTC,CASSPREGNEQYF
TRBV27,TRBD2,TRBJ2-6,many,TGTGCCAGCAGTTTATCGGGGGGGGAAACTGGGGCCAACGTCCTGACTTTC,CASSLSGGETGANVLTF
TRBV20-1,TRBD2,TRBJ2-1,.,TGCAGTGCTAGAGATCTACTAGCGGTAAATGAGCAGTTCTTC,CSARDLLAVNEQFF
TRBV28,TRBD1,TRBJ2-3,many,TGTGCCAGCTGTGGGGACGGGACAGGGGACTCAGATACGCAGTATTTT,CASCGDGTGDSDTQYF
TRBV20-1,.,TRBJ2-1,many,TGCAGTGCTAGAGATCGCCTAGTGATGAGCAATGAGCAGTTCTTC,CSARDRLVMSNEQFF
TRBV27,.,TRBJ2-7,many,TGTGCCAGCACCTTCTCGGCGGGATACGAGCAGTACTTC,CASTFSAGYEQYF
TRBV29-1,.,TRBJ1-2,.,TGCAGCGTTCGGGTAGGGAACGGCTACACCTTC,CSVRVGNGYTF
TRBV7-3,.,TRBJ2-6,.,TGTGCCAGCAGCGCAACTGGGGCCAACGTCCTGACTTTC,CASSATGANVLTF
TRBV3-1,TRBD1,TRBJ1-4,.,TGTGCCAGCAGCCAACAAGGACAGGGACTGGAGAAACTGTTTTTT,CASSQQGQGLEKLFF
TRBV9,.,TRBJ2-2,once,TGTGCCAGCAGCGTAGTGCCAGGGGGGTCCGGGGAGCTGTTTTTT,CASSVVPGGSGELFF
TRBV28,.,TRBJ2-6,many,TGTGCCAGCAGCCTGGGACGGAGCTCTGGGGCCAACGTCCTGACTTTC,CASSLGRSSGANVLTF
TRBV29-1,TRBD1,TRBJ1-1,.,TGCAGCACTGGAGGGCAGGGGGGGAACACTGAAGCTTTCTTT,CSTGGQGGNTEAFF
TRBV12-5,.,TRBJ1-2,.,TGTGCTAGTGGTTTGACTGTCGGCTATGGCTACACCTTC,CASGLTVGYGYTF
TRBV10-3,.,TRBJ2-7,many,TGTGCCATCAGTGAGTCGAGTGGGATCCGCTCCTACGAGCAGTACTTC,CAISESSGIRSYEQYF
TRBV25-1,.,TRBJ2-1,.,TGCGCCAGCAGTCCCGTCTGCTATCCAAGGCCGTACGAGCAGTTCTTC,CASSPVCYPRPYEQFF
TRBV5-1,.,TRBJ2-5,few,TGCGCCAGCAGCTTGGAACCAGGGGAAGAGACCCAGTACTTC,CASSLEPGEETQYF
TRBV2,TRBD2,TRBJ2-3,many,TGTGCCAGCACTCCGGGACTAGCGGGATCCACAGATACGCAGTATTTT,CASTPGLAGSTDTQYF
TRBV7-9,TRBD2,TRBJ2-2,.,TGTGCCAGCAGCCCGCGGACTAGCAGGGAATTCTATACCGGGGAGCTGTTTTTT,CASSPRTSREFYTGELFF
TRBV18,.,TRBJ2-7,many,TGTGCCAGCTTGCGGGCCCAAGGCGAGCAGTACTTC,CASLRAQGEQYF
TRBV3-1,.,TRBJ2-6,.,TGTGCCAGCAGCAAGGGATTGTGGGGTTCTGGGGCCAACGTCCTGACTTTC,CASSKGLWGSGANVLTF
TRBV7-3,.,TRBJ2-2,.,TGTGCCAGCAGCCCCATGGCGGGCCAATACGGGGAGCTGTTTTTT,CASSPMAGQYGELFF
TRBV30,TRBD2,TRBJ2-3,.,TGTGCCTCTCTAGCGGGTAACACAGATACGCAGTATTTT,CASLAGNTDTQYF
TRBV19,.,TRBJ2-5,few,TGTGCCAGTAGTATCACGGCATACCAAGAGACCCAGTACTTC,CASSITAYQETQYF